Given below is one TCR beta chain in context. Germline V lookup: CDR1 MNHNS, CDR2 SASEGT. Trimming shortened V by 6 bases and J by 4 bases, and 4 bases separated the two germline ends. The CDR3 extends over 12 amino acids. Genomic DNA, the template, was used for profiling of the TCR beta VDJ and CDR3. TCRdb independently ran MiXCR on the reads; one entry per CDR3 protein. Of around 200,000 distinct CDR3 sequences in the sample, approximately 50% are singletons; the top ten hold around 9.7%. Sequencing was done on patients that had shown CD8+CD57+ cell expansion by flow cytometry. Acquired aplastic anemia of severe grade affected all patients. The sample belongs to a study of CD8+CD57+ T cells in acquired aplastic anemia. Study summary: On average, sorted CD4+ and CD8+ cells gave approximately 3 ug of DNA.

The chain links TRBV6-1 to TRBJ1-6; D not certain. The source is a human donor with aplastic anemia. Sequencing was done on a sample of sorted CD4+, CD8+, or CD8+CD57+ T cells (not recorded which) from PBMCs. The chain's CDR3 is CASRFYNSPLHF. CDR3 nucleotides: TGTGCCAGCAGGTTTTATAATTCACCCCTCCACTTT.